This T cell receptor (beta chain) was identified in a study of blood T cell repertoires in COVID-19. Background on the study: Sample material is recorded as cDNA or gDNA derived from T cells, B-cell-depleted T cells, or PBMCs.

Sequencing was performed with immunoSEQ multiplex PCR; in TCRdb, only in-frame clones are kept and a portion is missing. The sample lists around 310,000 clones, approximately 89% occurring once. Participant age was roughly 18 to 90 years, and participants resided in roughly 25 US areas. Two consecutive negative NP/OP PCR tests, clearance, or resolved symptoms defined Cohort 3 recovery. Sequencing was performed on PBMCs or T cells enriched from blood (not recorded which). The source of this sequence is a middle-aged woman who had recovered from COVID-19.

The CDR3 DNA is TGTGCCAGCAGACCCACTAGCGATTGGTCCGAGCAGTACTTC. Its translation is CASRPTSDWSEQYF. This chain connects TRBV6-5 to TRBJ2-7, with TRBD2 matching 7 bases. CDR3 length: 14 amino acids. The J segment lost 6 bases and the V segment lost 6 bases, leaving 11 bases of the junction unmatched. Germline CDR1 and CDR2: MNHEY and SVGAGI.